This T cell receptor beta chain was sequenced for a study of blood T cell repertoires in COVID-19. On the study more broadly: Acute-phase and convalescent COVID-19 samples originated in the United States, Italy and Spain. PBMCs, B-cell-depleted T cells, or T cells were the source of the cDNA or gDNA that made up the material.

As originally analysed: Quantification of nucleated cells was approximated via reference gene primer amplification. The assay was immunoSEQ multiplex PCR, and TCRdb's table has in-frame clones only and misses some. V and J calls and clone size come straight from that table; D and trimming were deduced from the DNA. The table has fewer than 250,000 clones, just under 85% seen once. This receptor was taken from a woman in her 70s with active or convalescent COVID-19. Sequences were obtained from peripheral blood.

This CDR3 reads CASSPRTSGGEQYF. The CDR3 DNA reads TGTGCCAGCAGCCCCCGGACTAGCGGGGGCGAGCAGTACTTC. This chain links TRBV3-1 (or the pseudogene TRBV3-2) with TRBJ2-7; 13 bases agree with TRBD2. The CDR3 is made up of 14 amino acids. Germline assignment: CDR1 LGHDT and CDR2 YNNKEL (reference sequence). Trimming took 4 bases from V and 6 from J; bases not matched to a gene: 3.